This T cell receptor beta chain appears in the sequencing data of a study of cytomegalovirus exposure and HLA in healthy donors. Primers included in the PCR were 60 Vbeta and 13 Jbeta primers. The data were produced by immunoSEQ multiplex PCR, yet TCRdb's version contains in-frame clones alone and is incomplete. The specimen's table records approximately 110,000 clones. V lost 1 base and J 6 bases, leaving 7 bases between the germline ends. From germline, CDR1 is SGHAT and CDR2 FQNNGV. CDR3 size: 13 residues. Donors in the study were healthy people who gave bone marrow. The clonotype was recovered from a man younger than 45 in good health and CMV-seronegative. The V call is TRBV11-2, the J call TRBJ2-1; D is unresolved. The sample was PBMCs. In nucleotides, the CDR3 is TGTGCCAGCAGCTTAGGGCGACTCAATGAGCAGTTCTTC. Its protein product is CASSLGRLNEQFF.